Below are 17 T cell receptor beta chains sequenced from a single sample in a study of T cells of healthy individuals. TCRdb independently ran MiXCR on the 5' RACE reads; one entry per CDR3 protein. The sample includes around 63,000 distinct CDR3 sequences, 16% seen only once; the top ten take roughly 4.7%. These receptors all stem from a human donor in good health.

This clonotype was picked up a small number of times. The rearrangement links TRBV6-6 to TRBJ2-3; possible D gene TRBD1, 6 bases. Germline-derived CDR1 and CDR2 are MNHNY and SVGAGI (reference sequence). V was trimmed by 10 bases and J by 4 bases, leaving 15 bases between them. There are 13 residues in the CDR3. CDR3 region: CATLQGIADTQYF. Here the CDR3 DNA reads TGTGCCACCCTACAGGGAATCGCAGATACGCAGTATTTT.

The table lists this clonotype with many counts. This CDR3 reads CASSLAPGHFDNEQFF. The DNA for the CDR3 is TGTGCCAGCAGTTTAGCGCCAGGGCATTTTGACAATGAGCAGTTCTTC. The chain couples TRBV28 to TRBJ2-1, with a tentative D call TRBD1 (5 bases). Between the trimmed V and J ends, which lost 2 bases and 5 bases, there was a span of 16 bases. CDR1 MDHEN and CDR2 SYDVKM come from the germline V gene. The CDR3 spans 16 residues.

The sample holds many counts of this clonotype. This rearrangement joins TRBV3-1 to TRBJ2-7; D not resolved. The V end was cut by 2 bases, the J end by 5 bases, with 10 bases between. The CDR3 consists of 13 residues. CDR1 and CDR2 from the germline V gene are LGHDT and YNNKEL (reference sequence). The DNA for the CDR3 is TGTGCCAGCAGCCAACGTAACCTGGACGAGCAGTACTTC. It translates to CASSQRNLDEQYF.

This clonotype occurred many times. The chain recombines TRBV21-1 with TRBJ1-2. TRBV21-1 is a listed pseudogene. The length of the CDR3 is 13 residues. The DNA of the CDR3 is TGTGCCAGCAGTATTAATCGAATCGGTGCCTACACCTTC. Translating gives CASSINRIGAYTF.

The CDR3 DNA sequence: TGTGCCAGTAGTCCTCCGGGACTAGCGAGCTCCTACAATGAGCAGTACTTC. It yields the protein CASSPPGLASSYNEQYF. This sequence joins TRBV19 and TRBJ2-4; 10 nucleotides line up with TRBD2. The CDR3 runs 17 residues. Germline lookup yields CDR1 LNHDA and CDR2 SQIVND (reference sequence). With 5 bases clipped from V and 13 bases from J, the junction kept 20 bases outside the gene matches.

The chain combines TRBV20-1 with TRBJ1-2; 7 bases match TRBD1. Germline V gene lookup returns CDR1 DFQATT and CDR2 SNEGSKA (reference sequence). The V segment lost 5 bases and the J segment 6 bases; nucleotides outside the gene matches: 12. CDR3 length equals 14 residues. The CDR3 protein is CSAFSLQGVNGYTF. DNA for the CDR3: TGCAGTGCTTTCTCCCTGCAGGGGGTCAATGGCTACACCTTC.

V usage is TRBV5-6 and J usage is TRBJ1-3, with 7 bases lining up with TRBD1. In germline, CDR1 is SGHDT, CDR2 YYEEEE. This CDR3 has 15 amino acids. Unmatched junction bases numbered 4, after V lost 4 bases and J lost 0 bases. Here the CDR3 reads CASSAGQSSGNTIYF. CDR3 nucleotides: TGTGCCAGCAGCGCGGGACAGAGCTCTGGAAACACCATATATTTT.

The chain uses TRBV3-1 and TRBJ2-7; D remains unclear. V gave up 1 base and J gave up 7 bases, with 11 bases separating them. CDR1 is LGHDT and CDR2 is YNNKEL in the germline V gene (reference sequence). This CDR3 contains 13 residues. The CDR3: CASSQAGIGEQYF. CDR3 DNA sequence: TGTGCCAGCAGCCAAGCTGGGATTGGGGAGCAGTACTTC.

This clonotype was detected many times. The chain links TRBV20-1 to TRBJ2-5; 7 bases agree with TRBD2. V was clipped by 6 bases and J by 2 bases; unmatched bases: 12. CDR3 length: 15 residues. Per germline, CDR1 DFQATT and CDR2 SNEGSKA (reference sequence). CDR3 loop: CSALAKQRGQETQYF. The CDR3 DNA follows: TGCAGTGCCCTCGCGAAGCAGCGGGGACAAGAGACCCAGTACTTC.

This clonotype was seen many times. This chain uses TRBV5-1 with TRBJ2-4; perhaps TRBD1 as D (8 bases). Germline CDR1 reads SGHRS; CDR2 reads YFSETQ. The CDR3 is 20 residues long. V was cut by 1 base and J by 0 bases, with 23 bases left in between. CDR3 coding DNA: TGCGCCAGCAGCTTGAGCGGGACAGGTTCCGGAGGGCTAGCCAAAAACATTCAGTACTTC. Its protein is CASSLSGTGSGGLAKNIQYF.

This clonotype was observed at least ten times. The chain carries TRBV28 and TRBJ1-2, with no clear D. Germline V gene sequence: CDR1 MDHEN, CDR2 SYDVKM. Trimming pared 5 bases from V and 8 bases from J, leaving 18 bases between. The CDR3 runs to 14 residues. DNA for the CDR3: TGTGCCAGCAGTGTAACCCCCCTAGTGGACGGCTACACCTTC. Protein: CASSVTPLVDGYTF.

This clonotype has more than one count but fewer than ten. Here the CDR3 DNA reads TGTGCCAGCAGTTTGGAGCGGCGGGGTGTGGACGAGCAGTACTTC. This gives the protein CASSLERRGVDEQYF. The J gene is TRBJ2-7, the V gene TRBV6-2 or TRBV6-3; tentative D call: TRBD2 (6 bases). The CDR3 spans 15 residues. V lost 4 bases and J 5 bases, leaving 18 bases between the germline ends. CDR1 and CDR2 from the germline V gene are MNHEY and SVGEGT.

This clonotype was observed many times. The CDR3 DNA reads TGTGCCAGCAGCCTACGATGGCTAGCGGGACGGTATGAGCAGTTCTTC. This sequence encodes CASSLRWLAGRYEQFF. The genes are TRBV7-9 and TRBJ2-1; 9 positions match TRBD2. The germline V gene has CDR1 SEHNR and CDR2 FQNEAQ (reference sequence). The trim removed 5 bases at V and 8 bases at J, leaving 13 bases unmatched. The CDR3 is 16 residues long.

This clonotype was seen at least ten times. The rearrangement uses TRBV25-1 and TRBJ1-2, with 9 nucleotides matching TRBD1. Per the germline V gene, CDR1 is MGHDK and CDR2 is SYGVNS. CDR3 length: 17 residues. J gave up 1 base and V 4 bases, and 10 bases lay outside the gene matches. CDR3 protein: CASSARDRVNFNYGYTF. The CDR3, as DNA: TGTGCCAGCAGTGCGCGGGACAGGGTGAACTTTAACTATGGCTACACCTTC.

This clonotype occurred many times. The V and J genes are TRBV29-1 and TRBJ2-1, with D hard to call. The CDR3 is 16 residues long. With 5 bases removed from V and 5 bases from J, the gap between germline ends came to 22 bases. CDR1 is SQVTM, CDR2 ANQGSEA, per germline. DNA of the CDR3: TGCAGCGTTCCTTTTATATCGCTTTCGCTTCACAATGAGCAGTTCTTC. As protein: CSVPFISLSLHNEQFF.

The table lists this clonotype with many counts. V and J are TRBV18 and TRBJ2-1; no definite D call. The CDR3 is made up of 15 amino acids. Trimming removed 0 bases from V and 8 bases from J, with 14 bases in between. From germline, CDR1 is KGHSH and CDR2 LQKENI. For the CDR3, the DNA is TGTGCCAGCTCACCACCTGACCGTAGGAGCGATGAGCAGTTCTTC. Translated: CASSPPDRRSDEQFF. The full variable domain, with the rest looked up from reference TRBV18 and TRBJ2-1, is NAGVMQNPRHLVRRRGQEARLRCSPMKGHSHVYWYRQLPEEGLKFMVYLQKENIIDESGMPKERFSAEFPKEGPSILRIQQVVRGDSAAYFCASSPPDRRSDEQFFGPGTRLTVL.

This clonotype has at least ten counts. This chain joins TRBV28 and TRBJ2-5; D uncertain. CDR3 length: 14 amino acids. CDR1 and CDR2 (germline): MDHEN, SYDVKM. The V and J ends lost 6 bases and 4 bases respectively, with 15 bases between them. CDR3 in amino acids: CASSPRHNRETQYF. The CDR3 nucleotides read TGTGCCAGCAGCCCCCGGCACAATCGAGAGACCCAGTACTTC.